Listed below are T cell receptor beta chains from one sample, sequenced in a study of Ad26.COV2.S vaccination and SARS-CoV-2 variants. Measured with immunoSEQ multiplex PCR; TCRdb has only the in-frame clones, and not every one. The sample holds roughly 300,000 clones, about 87% seen once. This specimen consisted of peripheral blood, obtained in a trial of Ad26.COV2.S vaccine versus placebo. The receptors stem from a person between 18 and 65 years old who received the Ad26.COV2.S COVID-19 vaccine or a placebo. Both conserved end residues are part of each CDR3. A D gene is named only where the DNA matches it firmly. Clone size appears in some rows only: once, few, many, or a class for an expanded clone.

j_gene | d_gene | abundance | v_gene | CDR3nt | CDR3aa
TRBJ1-2 | NA | NA | TRBV7-2 | TGTGCCAGCAGCTTGGTACATATGGACTATGGCTACACCTTC | CASSLVHMDYGYTF
TRBJ1-1 | NA | NA | TRBV7-8 | TGTGCCAGCAGCCGGACCGGGAGCGAAGCTTTCTTT | CASSRTGSEAFF
TRBJ2-7 | NA | NA | TRBV5-1 | TGCGCCAGCAGCTACCCTGGGACCTACGAGCAGTACTTC | CASSYPGTYEQYF
TRBJ1-6 | NA | NA | TRBV3-1/TRBV3-2 | TGTGCCAGCAGCCAAAGGGACCCTAATTCACCCCTCCACTTT | CASSQRDPNSPLHF
TRBJ1-2 | NA | NA | TRBV7-2 | TGTGCCAGCAGCTCCAGGGCTTCCTATGGCTACACCTTC | CASSSRASYGYTF
TRBJ2-6 | TRBD1 | NA | TRBV3-1/TRBV3-2 | TGTGCCAGCAGCGGAAGACAGGGGGCGACTGGGGCCAACGTCCTGACTTTC | CASSGRQGATGANVLTF
TRBJ1-4 | NA | NA | TRBV4-3 | TGCGCCAGCAGCCAAGATTTGGTCGGGCAGGGAGAAAAACTGTTTTTT | CASSQDLVGQGEKLFF
TRBJ2-3 | NA | NA | TRBV10-2 | TGCGCCAGCAGTGATTCCAGGGGGGGCACAGATACGCAGTATTTT | CASSDSRGGTDTQYF
TRBJ2-2 | TRBD1 | many | TRBV9 | TGTGCCAGCAGCCCGACAGGGGTAGGCGGGGAGCTGTTTTTT | CASSPTGVGGELFF
TRBJ1-1 | TRBD1 | NA | TRBV4-3 | TGCGCCAGCAGCCAAGATGCTGGACAGGGGAACACTGAAGCTTTCTTT | CASSQDAGQGNTEAFF
TRBJ2-7 | NA | NA | TRBV27 | TGTGCCAGCAGTCCCAGGACCAATAGAATAGGCTACGAGCAGTACTTC | CASSPRTNRIGYEQYF
TRBJ1-1 | NA | NA | TRBV7-9 | TGTGCCAGCAGCCTGGGGACCCTCCCGGGGGACACTGAAGCTTTCTTT | CASSLGTLPGDTEAFF
TRBJ2-1 | TRBD2 | NA | TRBV5-4 | TGTGCCAGCAGCTTGGGACTAGCGGGAATCAATGAGCAGTTCTTC | CASSLGLAGINEQFF
TRBJ2-5 | TRBD2 | NA | TRBV7-9 | TGTGCCAGCAGCCCCCCCTGGCGGGGGGAGGGAGAGACCCAGTACTTC | CASSPPWRGEGETQYF
TRBJ1-3 | NA | few | TRBV6-5 | TGTGCCAGCAGCGAGTTGGAGGCTGGTGGAAACACCATATATTTT | CASSELEAGGNTIYF
TRBJ2-3 | TRBD2 | NA | TRBV5-1 | TGCGCCAGCAGTCCCCTAGCGGGAGGGGTTGATACGCAGTATTTT | CASSPLAGGVDTQYF
TRBJ2-2 | TRBD1 | NA | TRBV6-5 | TGTGCCAGCAGTTACAGGACAGGGGCTAACACCGGGGAGCTGTTTTTT | CASSYRTGANTGELFF
TRBJ2-3 | NA | NA | TRBV15 | TGTGCCACCAGACAGGGAGCAGGCACAGATACGCAGTATTTT | CATRQGAGTDTQYF
TRBJ2-4 | NA | NA | TRBV11-2 | TGTGCCAGCAGCTTCCGCCACCAAAACAACATTCAGTACTTC | CASSFRHQNNIQYF
TRBJ2-2 | TRBD1 | NA | TRBV9 | TGTGCCAGCAGCGTAGGTCCAGGGGGCACCGGGGAGCTGTTTTTT | CASSVGPGGTGELFF
TRBJ1-2 | NA | NA | TRBV6-2/TRBV6-3 | TGTGCCAGCAGTCGATGGGGTTCCCACTATGGCTACACCTTC | CASSRWGSHYGYTF
TRBJ2-7 | NA | NA | TRBV5-4 | TGTGCCAGCAGCTTGTTTCGCGCCTACGAGCAGTACTTC | CASSLFRAYEQYF
TRBJ2-1 | TRBD1 | NA | TRBV7-9 | TGTGCCAGCAGCTTCACCTCAGGGGGCCTTCACAATGAGCAGTTCTTC | CASSFTSGGLHNEQFF
TRBJ2-3 | NA | NA | TRBV10-3 | TGTGCCATCAGGGTCGGGGGGCTAAACACAGATACGCAGTATTTT | CAIRVGGLNTDTQYF
TRBJ1-4 | NA | NA | TRBV7-9 | TGTGCCAGCAGCTTACGGCAGGCCGCAGGTGCAAAACTGTTTTTT | CASSLRQAAGAKLFF
TRBJ1-1 | NA | NA | TRBV27 | TGTGCCAGCAGTTTTGGTTCTCAGAACACTGAAGCTTTCTTT | CASSFGSQNTEAFF
TRBJ2-1 | TRBD1 | NA | TRBV30 | TGTGCCTGGAGTGCCCCCGGGACAGGGAGGCACAATGAGCAGTTCTTC | CAWSAPGTGRHNEQFF
TRBJ1-1 | NA | NA | TRBV25-1 | TGTGCCAGCGGACCTATGAACACTGAAGCTTTCTTT | CASGPMNTEAFF
TRBJ1-5 | NA | NA | TRBV7-3 | TGTGCCAGCAGCTTAGCAGGGCGGAATCAGCCCCAGCATTTT | CASSLAGRNQPQHF
TRBJ2-5 | NA | NA | TRBV28 | TGTGCCAGCAGTGGCCGCCGGGTAGACCAAGAGACCCAGTACTTC | CASSGRRVDQETQYF
TRBJ2-5 | NA | NA | TRBV6-5 | TGTGCCAGCAGGGCGACACTGTACCAAGAGACCCAGTACTTC | CASRATLYQETQYF
TRBJ1-5 | NA | once | TRBV6-4 | TGTGCCAGCAGTGACGATCAGCCCCAGCATTTT | CASSDDQPQHF
TRBJ1-1 | TRBD1 | NA | TRBV28 | TGTGCCAGCAGTTTATCGACAGGGGTCCCATCATTGAACACTGAAGCTTTCTTT | CASSLSTGVPSLNTEAFF
TRBJ1-6 | TRBD1 | NA | TRBV7-2 | TGTGCCAGCAGCTTAGAAGGGACAGGCAAATTACCCCTCCACTTT | CASSLEGTGKLPLHF
TRBJ1-1 | NA | NA | TRBV29-1 | TGCAGCGTTACAGCCGCTAAGTTGAACACTGAAGCTTTCTTT | CSVTAAKLNTEAFF
TRBJ1-5 | NA | NA | TRBV19 | TGTGCCAGTAGTATGGGGCAGGACAATCAGCCCCAGCATTTT | CASSMGQDNQPQHF
TRBJ2-5 | TRBD1 | NA | TRBV27 | TGTGCCAGCAGCACGGGACAGCCGCAAGAGACCCAGTACTTC | CASSTGQPQETQYF
TRBJ1-1 | NA | NA | TRBV19 | TGTGCCAGTCAGACGGACCAGAAGAACACTGAAGCTTTCTTT | CASQTDQKNTEAFF
TRBJ1-5 | NA | NA | TRBV7-2 | TGTGCCAGCACCCTGGGGGGGTCCCCCAATCAGCCCCAGCATTTT | CASTLGGSPNQPQHF
TRBJ1-1 | NA | NA | TRBV29-1 | TGCAGCGTTGAAGAAGCCTTGGGCCTTGAAGCTTTCTTT | CSVEEALGLEAFF
TRBJ2-5 | NA | NA | TRBV3-1/TRBV3-2 | TGTGCCAGCAGCCAAGGGCCAGGGGGGGAGACCCAGTACTTC | CASSQGPGGETQYF
TRBJ1-3 | NA | NA | TRBV18 | TGTGCCAGCTCACCGCAGAGGGGGACATCTGGAAACACCATATATTTT | CASSPQRGTSGNTIYF
TRBJ2-5 | NA | NA | TRBV11-3 | TGTGCCAGCAGCTCGGGGGAGATCTCGACCCAGTACTTC | CASSSGEISTQYF
TRBJ2-7 | NA | NA | TRBV27 | TGTGCCAGCAGTTCGGACGGCAGATCCTACGAGCAGTACTTC | CASSSDGRSYEQYF
TRBJ2-5 | TRBD2 | few | TRBV18 | TGTGCCAGCACCTTAGCGGGAGGGCGTTTGGGCGAAGAGACCCAGTACTTC | CASTLAGGRLGEETQYF
TRBJ2-2 | TRBD2 | NA | TRBV6-5 | TGTGCCAGCATGACTAGCGGGAGGGCCACCGGGGAGCTGTTTTTT | CASMTSGRATGELFF